The 13 T cell receptor beta chains below all came from one sample that was sequenced in a study of blood T cell repertoires in COVID-19 (TCRdb year 2020). Receptor amplification or capture employed the immunoSEQ multiplex PCR assay. TCRdb provides this immuneACCESS table in a form limited to in-frame rearrangements. Some clones are lacking; in checked studies, under half of them reflect an unresolved V gene, and why the rest are absent is not known. The sample table contains a few hundred thousand clones; only one count was recorded for approximately 87% of them. Around 7.8% of the sample belongs to the ten largest clones. What was sequenced was peripheral blood. The receptor set was obtained from a woman aged 50 to 60 who had recovered from COVID-19.

The chain employs TRBV15 and TRBJ1-5; D possibly corresponds to TRBD1 (6 bases). CDR3 size: 14 residues. The ends were cut back, 4 bases at V and 4 bases at J, with 11 bases in the middle. Germline V lookup: CDR1 LNHNV, CDR2 YYDKDF (reference sequence). CDR3 in amino acids: CATSTTGLNQPQHF. The DNA for the CDR3 is TGTGCCACCAGCACTACAGGGTTAAATCAGCCCCAGCATTTT.

V and J are TRBV19 and TRBJ2-1; maybe TRBD1 (7 bases). V gave up 8 bases and J gave up 15 bases, with 23 bases separating them. The germline gives CDR1 LNHDA, CDR2 SQIVND (reference sequence). CDR3 length: 13 residues. CDR3: CASRYIAGGGTFF. As DNA, the CDR3 is TGTGCCAGTCGATATATAGCAGGGGGAGGTACGTTCTTC.

In regard to this clone: The identical CDR3 is also encoded by other nucleotide sequences in the sample. The CDR3 reads CASSLAAGNNEQFF. As DNA, the CDR3 is TGCGCCAGCAGCTTGGCCGCTGGCAACAATGAGCAGTTCTTC. This chain links TRBV5-1 with TRBJ2-1; D ambiguous. V was clipped by 0 bases and J by 5 bases, with 9 bases between them. The CDR3 is made up of 14 amino acids. Germline CDR1 and CDR2: SGHRS and YFSETQ.

V and J are TRBV7-6 and TRBJ2-3, with a possible D match to TRBD1 (5 bases). Germline-derived CDR1 and CDR2 are SGHVS and FNYEAQ. Trimming shortened V by 1 base and J by 1 base, and 12 bases separated the two germline ends. The CDR3 contains 16 residues. CDR3 bases: TGTGCCAGCAGCTTAGGGCGCAAAGGGGGCACAGATACGCAGTATTTT. Translated: CASSLGRKGGTDTQYF. Full variable domain (outside the CDR3, taken from reference TRBV7-6 and TRBJ2-3): GAGVSQSPRYKVTKRGQDVALRCDPISGHVSLYWYRQALGQGPEFLTYFNYEAQQDKSGLPNDRFSAERPEGSISTLTIQRTEQRDSAMYRCASSLGRKGGTDTQYFGPGTRLTVL.

The rearrangement uses TRBV11-2 and TRBJ2-1, with 9 bases matching TRBD2. V gave up 5 bases and J gave up 4 bases; unmatched junction bases: 9. Germline V gene data show CDR1 as SGHAT and CDR2 as FQNNGV. This CDR3 comprises 16 residues. The CDR3 DNA is TGTGCCAGCAGCCCGATAGCGGGAGTAGATTACAATGAGCAGTTCTTC. Amino acids: CASSPIAGVDYNEQFF.

V usage is TRBV7-2 and J usage is TRBJ1-6; a possible D gene is TRBD1 (6 bases). The length of the CDR3 is 17 residues. Germline CDR1 and CDR2: SGHTA and FQGNSA. V shed 2 bases and J shed 8 bases, with 19 bases lying between them. The CDR3 sequence is CASSLTSPGAGYSPLHF. CDR3 sequence (DNA): TGTGCCAGCAGCTTAACTTCCCCAGGGGCGGGTTATTCACCCCTCCACTTT.

The chain couples TRBV10-3 to TRBJ2-1; 10 bases are a match to TRBD2. With 11 bases clipped from V and 7 bases from J, the junction kept 11 bases outside the gene matches. CDR1 and CDR2 (germline): ENHRY, SYGVKD. CDR3 length: 14 residues. CDR3 sequence: CASNAGTSANEQFF. The CDR3 DNA reads as TGTGCCTCCAATGCCGGGACTAGCGCTAATGAGCAGTTCTTC.

The rearrangement uses TRBV5-8 and TRBJ2-1, with D perhaps TRBD1 (6 bases). This CDR3 comprises 15 residues. Germline V gives CDR1 SGHTS, CDR2 YDEGEE. The V end lost 4 bases, the J end lost 0 bases, and 11 bases lay between the germline ends. CDR3 in DNA: TGTGCCAGCAGCGATCCGGACAGCTCCTACAATGAGCAGTTCTTC. Protein sequence: CASSDPDSSYNEQFF.

The chain is built from TRBV5-1 and TRBJ2-1; TRBD2 might be the D (6 bases). The CDR3 consists of 16 residues. Germline V gene data show CDR1 as SGHRS and CDR2 as YFSETQ. Trimming took 2 bases from V and 0 from J, leaving 12 bases between them. CDR3 DNA: TGCGCCAGCAGCTTTGGGACTGGACGCTCCTACAATGAGCAGTTCTTC. This translates into CASSFGTGRSYNEQFF.

This chain uses TRBV5-4 with TRBJ2-1; 7 bases line up with TRBD2. Trimming took 0 bases from V and 5 from J; bases not matched to a gene: 5. Germline CDR1 is SGHNT and CDR2 is YYREEE (reference sequence). The CDR3 is 15 residues long. The CDR3 region is CASSLESGINNEQFF. The CDR3 DNA sequence: TGTGCCAGCAGCTTGGAAAGCGGGATTAACAATGAGCAGTTCTTC.

This chain connects TRBV11-2 to TRBJ1-4; D unresolved. Looked up from germline, CDR1 is SGHAT and CDR2 is FQNNGV. The CDR3 is 14 amino acids. Trimming left V 1 base short and J 8 bases short, with 11 bases between. The DNA of the CDR3 is TGTGCCAGCAGCTTAGCGGGAATTGGGGAAAAACTGTTTTTT. This gives the protein CASSLAGIGEKLFF.

V gene TRBV19 combines with J gene TRBJ1-2, with D possibly being TRBD1 (6 bases). From germline, CDR1 is LNHDA and CDR2 SQIVND (reference sequence). This CDR3 contains 15 residues. Between the trimmed V and J ends, which lost 4 bases and 0 bases, there was a span of 12 bases. CDR3 amino acids: CASSTTDRPNYGYTF. CDR3 bases: TGTGCCAGTAGTACAACGGACAGACCTAACTATGGCTACACCTTC.

The CDR3 sequence: CASSAQGRVATNEKLFF. The CDR3 region has the DNA TGTGCCAGCAGCGCCCAAGGCCGGGTTGCAACTAATGAAAAACTGTTTTTT. The chain combines TRBV9 with TRBJ1-4; D is unclear. The CDR3 sequence is 17 residues long. From germline, CDR1 is SGDLS and CDR2 YYNGEE. V lost 3 bases and J 0 bases, leaving 15 bases between the germline ends. The whole variable domain, filled in from reference TRBV9 and TRBJ1-4, reads DSGVTQTPKHLITATGQRVTLRCSPRSGDLSVYWYQQSLDQGLQFLIQYYNGEERAKGNILERFSAQQFPDLHSELNLSSLELGDSALYFCASSAQGRVATNEKLFFGSGTQLSVL.